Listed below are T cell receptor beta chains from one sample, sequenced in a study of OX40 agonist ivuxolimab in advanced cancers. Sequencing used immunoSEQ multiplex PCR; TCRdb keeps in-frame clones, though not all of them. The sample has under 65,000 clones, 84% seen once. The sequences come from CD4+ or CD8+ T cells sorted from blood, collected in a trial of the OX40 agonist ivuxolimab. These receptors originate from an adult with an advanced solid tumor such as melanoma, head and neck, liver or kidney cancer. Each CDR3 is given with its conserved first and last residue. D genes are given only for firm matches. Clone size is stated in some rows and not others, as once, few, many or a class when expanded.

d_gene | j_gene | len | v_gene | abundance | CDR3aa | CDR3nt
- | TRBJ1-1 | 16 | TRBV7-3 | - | CASSLTGFRDGTEAFF | TGTGCCAGCAGCTTAACGGGGTTCAGGGACGGCACTGAAGCTTTCTTT
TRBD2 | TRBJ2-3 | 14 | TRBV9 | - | CASSDTRGGDTQYF | TGTGCCAGCAGCGACACTCGGGGGGGAGATACGCAGTATTTT
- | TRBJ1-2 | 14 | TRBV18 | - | CASSPLAVNYGYTF | TGTGCCAGCTCACCACTGGCCGTGAACTATGGCTACACCTTC
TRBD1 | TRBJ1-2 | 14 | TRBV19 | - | CASTETGGDYGYTF | TGTGCCAGTACCGAGACAGGGGGCGACTATGGCTACACCTTC
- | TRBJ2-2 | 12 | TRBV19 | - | CASRDYTGELFF | TGTGCCAGCCGGGACTACACCGGGGAGCTGTTTTTT
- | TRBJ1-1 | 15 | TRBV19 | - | CASSPRTTGNTEAFF | TGTGCCAGTAGTCCAAGGACTACAGGGAACACTGAAGCTTTCTTT
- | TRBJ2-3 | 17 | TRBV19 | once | CASSLSPIGRGTDTQYF | TGTGCCAGTAGTCTCTCCCCCATTGGCAGGGGAACAGATACGCAGTATTTT
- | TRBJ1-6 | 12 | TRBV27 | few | CASSFRDSPLHF | TGTGCCAGCAGTTTTAGGGACTCACCCCTCCACTTT
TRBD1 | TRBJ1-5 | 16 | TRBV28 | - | CASSPRGQGSNQPQHF | TGTGCCAGCAGCCCCCGGGGACAGGGTAGCAATCAGCCCCAGCATTTT
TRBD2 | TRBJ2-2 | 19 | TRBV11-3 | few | CASSLDRLAGGTNTGELFF | TGTGCCAGCAGCTTAGATCGACTAGCGGGGGGCACGAACACCGGGGAGCTGTTTTTT
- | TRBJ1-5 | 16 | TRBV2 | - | CASSEAKGLMNQPQHF | TGTGCCAGCAGTGAAGCTAAGGGACTTATGAATCAGCCCCAGCATTTT
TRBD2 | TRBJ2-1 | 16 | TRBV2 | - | CASSELQAGGRNEQFF | TGTGCCAGCAGTGAACTCCAAGCGGGGGGGCGGAATGAGCAGTTCTTC
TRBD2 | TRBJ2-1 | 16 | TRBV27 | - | CASSPLAGGPHNEQFF | TGTGCCAGCAGTCCCTTAGCGGGAGGGCCCCACAATGAGCAGTTCTTC